These T cell receptor beta chains were read from a single sample in a study of blood T cell repertoires in COVID-19. Profiling relied on immunoSEQ multiplex PCR, and the TCRdb table lists in-frame clones only, not all of them. The table has hundreds of thousands of clones, 80% to 90% seen once. Material: PBMCs or T cells enriched from blood (not recorded which). These receptor sequences come from a young woman who had recovered from COVID-19. Each CDR3 is given with its conserved first and last residue. The D gene is left open where the match is weak. Not every row has a clone size; where given, it reads once, few, many or a size class.

J gene,V gene,D gene,clone size,CDR3 DNA,CDR3 protein
TRBJ2-1,TRBV9,TRBD2,.,TGTGCCAGCAGCGTAGGAATAACTAGCGGGAATCATGAGCAGTTCTTC,CASSVGITSGNHEQFF
TRBJ2-3,TRBV7-2,TRBD2,.,TGTGCCAGCAGCTTAGGGCGGGGGGGAACGGTATATACGCAGTATTTT,CASSLGRGGTVYTQYF
TRBJ1-3,TRBV30,.,once,TGTGCCTGGTCCGGGTTAACTGGAAACACCATATATTTT,CAWSGLTGNTIYF
TRBJ2-1,TRBV5-8,.,.,TGTGCCAGCATGCCCCCCCCCGGGAGAAGCTCCTACAATGAGCAGTTCTTC,CASMPPPGRSSYNEQFF
TRBJ2-7,TRBV7-2,.,.,TGTGCCAGCAGCTCCCCTTTGCGGCCCTACGAGCAGTACTTC,CASSSPLRPYEQYF
TRBJ2-5,TRBV11-3,.,.,TGTGCCAGCAGCTTGACAGGAGGGACCCAGTACTTC,CASSLTGGTQYF
TRBJ1-1,TRBV20-1,.,.,TGCAGTGCTAGTGTGGTTTTCGGGCAGGGCACCACTGAAGCTTTCTTT,CSASVVFGQGTTEAFF
TRBJ2-7,TRBV5-6,TRBD1,.,TGTGCCAGCAGCTTGGGGACAGGGTGGTACGAGCAGTACTTC,CASSLGTGWYEQYF
TRBJ1-1,TRBV7-2,.,.,TGTGCCAGCAGCAAAGACAGGAACACTGAAGCTTTCTTT,CASSKDRNTEAFF
TRBJ2-3,TRBV11-3,.,.,TGTGCCAGCAGCTCCCCCGGTGGGAGGACTAGCACAGATACGCAGTATTTT,CASSSPGGRTSTDTQYF
TRBJ2-2,TRBV3-1/TRBV3-2,TRBD2,once,TGTGCCAGCAGCCCCCCAACGGGAGGAAACACCGGGGAGCTGTTTTTT,CASSPPTGGNTGELFF
TRBJ1-1,TRBV7-2,.,few,TGTGCCAGCAGCCTAAACACTGAAGCTTTCTTT,CASSLNTEAFF
TRBJ2-1,TRBV7-2,.,.,TGTGCCAGCAGCTACCCCTACCCCAATGAGCAGTTCTTC,CASSYPYPNEQFF
TRBJ1-6,TRBV9,.,once,TGTGCCAGCAGCGTAGCCGAAGCAAATTCACCCCTCCACTTT,CASSVAEANSPLHF
TRBJ2-7,TRBV5-3,.,.,TGTGCCAGAAGCTATCGGGACACTTACTACGAGCAGTACTTC,CARSYRDTYYEQYF
TRBJ1-3,TRBV6-1,TRBD1,.,TGTGCCAGCAGGGGACAGGGGTTTTACGCCATATATTTT,CASRGQGFYAIYF
TRBJ1-6,TRBV7-9,.,once,TGTGCCAGCAGCTTTATCCAGGGCGGTTCACCCCTCCACTTT,CASSFIQGGSPLHF
TRBJ2-6,TRBV9,TRBD1,.,TGTGCCAGCAGCGTAGCCGGGACAGCGCACTCTGGGGCCAACGTCCTGACTTTC,CASSVAGTAHSGANVLTF
TRBJ2-1,TRBV28,.,.,TGTGCCAGCAGTTTAACCCAGCGGTCACGCTCCTACAATGAGCAGTTCTTC,CASSLTQRSRSYNEQFF
TRBJ2-1,TRBV4-3,TRBD2,once,TGCGCCAGCAGCCAATCCCTCCGGACTAGCGGGTTTGAGCAGTTCTTC,CASSQSLRTSGFEQFF
TRBJ1-1,TRBV29-1,.,few,TGCAGCGTTGGCCAGGGGAGTGGCACTGAAGCTTTCTTT,CSVGQGSGTEAFF
TRBJ1-4,TRBV11-2,.,.,TGTGCCAGCCGCGAGGTTCAGAAAAATGAAAAACTGTTTTTT,CASREVQKNEKLFF
TRBJ2-7,TRBV6-2/TRBV6-3,.,few,TGTGCCAGCAGTTGGGGCGGGGCGATACCCGAGCAGTACTTC,CASSWGGAIPEQYF
TRBJ2-7,TRBV7-2,TRBD1,.,TGTGCCAGCAGCTTAGGGACAGGGTTCGACCCCTACGAGCAGTACTTC,CASSLGTGFDPYEQYF
TRBJ1-1,TRBV4-3,.,.,TGCGCCAGCAGCCAAGACAGGGAAGCTTTCTTT,CASSQDREAFF
TRBJ1-1,TRBV27,.,.,TGTGCCAGCAGTTTATACTTTGGCACTGAAGCTTTCTTT,CASSLYFGTEAFF
TRBJ1-4,TRBV18,.,.,TGTGCCAGCTCACCACGGACAGCCGCAACTAATGAAAAACTGTTTTTT,CASSPRTAATNEKLFF
TRBJ2-1,TRBV2,TRBD2,once,TGTGCCAGCAGTGTACGACTAGCGGGGGGGCCGGGGAAATTCTTC,CASSVRLAGGPGKFF
TRBJ2-3,TRBV15,TRBD2,.,TGTGCCACCAGCAGACCACCGGGGGGTGCAGATACGCAGTATTTT,CATSRPPGGADTQYF